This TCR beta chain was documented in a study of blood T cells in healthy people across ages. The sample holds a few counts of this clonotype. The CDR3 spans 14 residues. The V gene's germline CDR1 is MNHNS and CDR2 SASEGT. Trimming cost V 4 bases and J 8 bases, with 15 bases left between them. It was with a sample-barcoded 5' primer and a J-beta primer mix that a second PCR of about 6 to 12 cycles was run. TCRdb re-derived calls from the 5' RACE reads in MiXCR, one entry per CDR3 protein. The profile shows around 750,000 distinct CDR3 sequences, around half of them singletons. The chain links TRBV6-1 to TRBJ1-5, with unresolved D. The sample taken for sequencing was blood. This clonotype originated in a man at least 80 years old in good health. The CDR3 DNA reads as TGTGCCAGCAGTGCCGTGGCAGCTGGAGAGCCCCAGCATTTT. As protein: CASSAVAAGEPQHF.